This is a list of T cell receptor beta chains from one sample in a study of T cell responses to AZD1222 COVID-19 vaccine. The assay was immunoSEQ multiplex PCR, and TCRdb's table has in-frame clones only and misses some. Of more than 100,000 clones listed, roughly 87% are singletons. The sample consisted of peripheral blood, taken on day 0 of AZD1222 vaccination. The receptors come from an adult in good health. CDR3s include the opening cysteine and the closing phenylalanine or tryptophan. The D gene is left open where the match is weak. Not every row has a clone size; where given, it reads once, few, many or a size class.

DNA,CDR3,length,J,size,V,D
TGTGCCAGCAAGGTAACGGGACAATTCTACGAGCAGTACTTC,CASKVTGQFYEQYF,14,TRBJ2-7,few,TRBV28,NA
TGTGCCAGCAGCGACAGGGTTTTTCATTCACCCCTCCACTTT,CASSDRVFHSPLHF,14,TRBJ1-6,NA,TRBV2,TRBD1
TGTGCCAGCAGCTTAGGGTTTTCTAATACGCAGTATTTT,CASSLGFSNTQYF,13,TRBJ2-3,NA,TRBV11-3,NA
TGTGCCAGCAGCTTGGGTGGGAAGACTGAAGCTTTCTTT,CASSLGGKTEAFF,13,TRBJ1-1,NA,TRBV5-4,NA
TGTGCCACCAGCAGAGAAGCGACAGCAACTAATGAAAAACTGTTTTTT,CATSREATATNEKLFF,16,TRBJ1-4,NA,TRBV15,NA
TGTGCCAGCAGCCCCCAACAGGGGCTCAAGGGGACTAATGAAAAACTGTTTTTT,CASSPQQGLKGTNEKLFF,18,TRBJ1-4,NA,TRBV7-8,TRBD1
TGCGCCAGCAGCTTGGCCTTCCCTAGCGGGAGCACCGGGGAGCTGTTTTTT,CASSLAFPSGSTGELFF,17,TRBJ2-2,once,TRBV5-1,TRBD2
TGTGCCTGGAGTAAGGGCAGGGGCCGTTCTAATGAGCAGTTCTTC,CAWSKGRGRSNEQFF,15,TRBJ2-1,NA,TRBV30,NA
TGTGCCAGCAGCGTAAGAGGGGGAACCTATGGCTACACCTTC,CASSVRGGTYGYTF,14,TRBJ1-2,NA,TRBV9,NA
TGTGCCAGCAGCGACGCGGGGGGTCCCCAAGAGACCCAGTACTTC,CASSDAGGPQETQYF,15,TRBJ2-5,NA,TRBV9,TRBD2
TGTGCCAGCAGCGTATCGCTAGCTGGCTACAATGAGCAGTTCTTC,CASSVSLAGYNEQFF,15,TRBJ2-1,NA,TRBV9,NA
TGTGCCAGCAGATCAGCTAGCACAGATACGCAGTATTTT,CASRSASTDTQYF,13,TRBJ2-3,NA,TRBV25-1,NA
TGTGCCAGCAGCCACCAAAAAGGACAGGGAGAGGGCACTGAAGCTTTCTTT,CASSHQKGQGEGTEAFF,17,TRBJ1-1,NA,TRBV7-9,TRBD1
TGTGCCAGCAGCTTAGGGACCGGGACAGATGAAAAACTGTTTTTT,CASSLGTGTDEKLFF,15,TRBJ1-4,NA,TRBV7-9,TRBD1
TGTGCCAGCAGCTTAGAGAGGTCTTGGGTGGCTTTCTTT,CASSLERSWVAFF,13,TRBJ1-1,NA,TRBV7-2,NA
TGTGCCTGGAGTACGACAGGGTCGGGTGGCTACACCTTC,CAWSTTGSGGYTF,13,TRBJ1-2,NA,TRBV30,TRBD1
TGTGCCAGTCAGCAGACGGGCAGTGGTAATGAAAAACTGTTTTTT,CASQQTGSGNEKLFF,15,TRBJ1-4,NA,TRBV28,NA
TGTGCCAGCAGCTTAGATTCGCGATCCGGGGAGCTGTTTTTT,CASSLDSRSGELFF,14,TRBJ2-2,NA,TRBV11-3,NA
TGTGCCAGCAGCTTAGGCGCCGGGACTAGCGGGACGTACAATGAGCAGTTCTTC,CASSLGAGTSGTYNEQFF,18,TRBJ2-1,NA,TRBV7-6,TRBD2
TGTGCCAGCAGCCGCGAGAGCTCCTACAATGAGCAGTTCTTC,CASSRESSYNEQFF,14,TRBJ2-1,NA,TRBV27,NA
TGTGCCAGTGGTTCCCGCTCTAGCACAGATACGCAGTATTTT,CASGSRSSTDTQYF,14,TRBJ2-3,NA,TRBV2,NA
TGCAGTGCTAGATTGGAACAGCTCTACACCTTC,CSARLEQLYTF,11,TRBJ1-2,NA,TRBV20-1,NA
TGTGCCAGCAGTTTACGTCCGATTGGGGAGCGGTACGAGCAGTACTTC,CASSLRPIGERYEQYF,16,TRBJ2-7,NA,TRBV28,NA
TGTGCTAGTGGTTTAGACACGGGGCAGCCCCAGCATTTT,CASGLDTGQPQHF,13,TRBJ1-5,once,TRBV12-5,NA
TGTGCCAGCAGTTACTCGACTAGCGCCGAGTACGAGCAGTACTTC,CASSYSTSAEYEQYF,15,TRBJ2-7,NA,TRBV6-2/TRBV6-3,TRBD2
TGTGCCAGCAGCTTCGCCGGGACAGGCAGCTATGGCTACACCTTC,CASSFAGTGSYGYTF,15,TRBJ1-2,once,TRBV7-6,TRBD1
TGCGCCAGCAGCACCGGAACAGGGGTGAGTGAGCAGTTCTTC,CASSTGTGVSEQFF,14,TRBJ2-1,NA,TRBV5-1,TRBD1
TGCGCCAGCAGTGCTGATCCCAGGGCCAATGAGCAGTTCTTC,CASSADPRANEQFF,14,TRBJ2-1,NA,TRBV10-2,NA
TGTGCCAGCAGTTTCGGACAGACCACAGATACGCAGTATTTT,CASSFGQTTDTQYF,14,TRBJ2-3,NA,TRBV27,NA
TGTGCCAGCAGCCCCGAGGGCGGCTTATTAGAGACCCAGTACTTC,CASSPEGGLLETQYF,15,TRBJ2-5,NA,TRBV9,NA
TGTGCCAGCAGTTTATCGTACGGGAGCTACGTCAATGAGCAGTTCTTC,CASSLSYGSYVNEQFF,16,TRBJ2-1,NA,TRBV27,NA
TGTGCCAGCAGCGTAGAGGTTTGGGATACGCAGTATTTT,CASSVEVWDTQYF,13,TRBJ2-3,NA,TRBV9,NA
TGCGCCAGCAGCCAAGTAGGGTTCATCGGAAACACCATATATTTT,CASSQVGFIGNTIYF,15,TRBJ1-3,NA,TRBV4-1,NA
TGTGCCTGGAGTCCAACTAGCGTGCTTTACAATGAGCAGTTCTTC,CAWSPTSVLYNEQFF,15,TRBJ2-1,NA,TRBV30,TRBD2
TGTGCCAGCAGCGTAGCTTTGGAGTATTCACCCCTCCACTTT,CASSVALEYSPLHF,14,TRBJ1-6,NA,TRBV9,NA
TGCGCCAGCAGCCAACCGGGGAAGACTAGCGAGCAGTACTTC,CASSQPGKTSEQYF,14,TRBJ2-7,NA,TRBV4-1,NA
TGTGCCAGCAGCCCAGGGACAGCCGGAAATTATAATTCACCCCTCCACTTT,CASSPGTAGNYNSPLHF,17,TRBJ1-6,NA,TRBV5-6,TRBD1
TGTGCCAGCTCGCTTAGGACGGAGGCTACCCAGTACTTC,CASSLRTEATQYF,13,TRBJ2-5,NA,TRBV18,NA
TGTGCCAGCAGTTTTCAGGGATCGCAGTATTTT,CASSFQGSQYF,11,TRBJ2-3,NA,TRBV12-3/TRBV12-4,NA
TGTGCCAGCAGCTCCGACAGGGGGCTTGGCTACACCTTC,CASSSDRGLGYTF,13,TRBJ1-2,once,TRBV7-8,TRBD1
TGCGCCAGCAGCCTTCAGGGGACTGATGGCTACACCTTC,CASSLQGTDGYTF,13,TRBJ1-2,once,TRBV5-1,NA
TGTGCTAGTGGTCCGGGACAGGGTATCTACAGCAATCAGCCCCAGCATTTT,CASGPGQGIYSNQPQHF,17,TRBJ1-5,NA,TRBV12-5,TRBD1
TGTGCCAGCACCCCCAGTGGGGGGTCCGGCACAGATACGCAGTATTTT,CASTPSGGSGTDTQYF,16,TRBJ2-3,NA,TRBV9,NA
TGCGCCAGCAGCCAAGTCGGGAGGGCCGGGTACGAGCAGTACTTC,CASSQVGRAGYEQYF,15,TRBJ2-7,NA,TRBV4-3,TRBD2
TGTGCCATCAGTGAGAGTCAAGACACTGAAGCTTTCTTT,CAISESQDTEAFF,13,TRBJ1-1,NA,TRBV10-3,NA